This TCR beta chain stems from a study of cytomegalovirus exposure and HLA in healthy donors. For the donor in question, CMV serostatus went unrecorded. This PCR relied on a set of 60 Vbeta primers and 13 Jbeta primers. Per the original data handling: As a later analysis found, there were about 80 million unique TCR beta chains, of which 8.5 million to 14 million were shared. Measured with immunoSEQ multiplex PCR; TCRdb has only the in-frame clones, and not every one. D and trimming were read from the DNA, whereas the V and J calls and clone size are those reported in that table. This table has some 170,000 clones, approximately 78% appearing once. Overall study findings and caveats: The authors assumed roughly uniform sequencing depth across donors for presence/absence analyses.

V lost 6 bases to trimming and J lost 0 bases, with 9 bases between them. The CDR3 loop spans 14 amino acids. Germline CDR1 and CDR2: MNHEY and SMNVEV (reference sequence). On this clone: Its target is not known.

The sample taken for sequencing was PBMCs. The sequence was obtained from a human donor in good health. The rearrangement joins TRBV27 to TRBJ2-1; D ambiguous. CDR3: CASRSGSSYNEQFF. As DNA, the CDR3 is TGTGCCAGCAGATCGGGTAGCTCCTACAATGAGCAGTTCTTC.